These 29 T cell receptor beta chains were all obtained from the same sample, sequenced in a study of cytomegalovirus exposure and HLA in healthy donors. PCR amplification relied on 60 Vbeta primers (plus 13 Jbeta primers). Method: immunoSEQ multiplex PCR; TCRdb's copy keeps in-frame clones and lacks some. Here the sample spans around 70,000 clones, about 81% being singletons. The sequenced sample was PBMCs. The receptors stem from a human donor in good health.

This clone was seen once. This chain joins TRBV4-3 and TRBJ2-1, with 8 bases aligning to TRBD1. This CDR3 has 15 amino acids. Germline loops: CDR1 LGHNA, CDR2 YSLEER. V lost 2 bases, J lost 9 bases, and 9 bases stayed unmatched. This CDR3 is CASSQSWQGAGEQFF. Here the CDR3 DNA reads TGCGCCAGCAGCCAATCTTGGCAGGGGGCCGGTGAGCAGTTCTTC.

The chain carries TRBV5-4 and TRBJ2-3; D is ambiguous. Germline assignment: CDR1 SGHNT and CDR2 YYREEE (reference sequence). The germline V and J ends were trimmed by 2 bases and 5 bases, with 6 bases remaining between them. CDR3 length: 12 residues. The CDR3 DNA follows: TGTGCCAGCAGCTTTACTTTAGATACGCAGTATTTT. It yields the protein CASSFTLDTQYF.

The gene calls are TRBV7-3 and TRBJ2-7; TRBD1 matches at 10 bases. The J segment lost 2 bases and the V segment lost 1 base, leaving 14 bases of the junction unmatched. The CDR3 consists of 19 residues. Germline CDR1 reads SGHTA; CDR2 reads FQGTGA. CDR3 protein: CASSLIPGQGFSIAYEQYF. The CDR3 DNA sequence: TGTGCCAGCAGCTTAATACCGGGACAGGGGTTTTCCATTGCCTACGAGCAGTACTTC.

This chain joins TRBV5-8 and TRBJ1-2, with 7 bases identical to TRBD1. V shed 2 bases, J shed 3 bases, and the junction held 4 bases outside the gene matches. Germline CDR1 SGHTS, CDR2 YDEGEE. The CDR3 is 14 residues long. CDR3 amino acids: CASSLKDRHYGYTF. DNA of the CDR3: TGTGCCAGCAGCTTAAAGGACAGGCACTATGGCTACACCTTC.

This chain links TRBV28 with TRBJ1-5, with TRBD1 identical over 9 bases. V lost 0 bases and J lost 4; bases outside the gene matches: 7. The CDR3 sequence is 17 residues long. Germline assignment: CDR1 MDHEN and CDR2 SYDVKM. The CDR3 region is CASSLWAGTGINQPQHF. DNA of the CDR3: TGTGCCAGCAGTTTATGGGCCGGGACAGGGATTAATCAGCCCCAGCATTTT.

This clone appeared a few times. The V call is TRBV4-3, the J call TRBJ1-6; the D gene is possibly TRBD1 (5 bases). Germline V CDR1 and CDR2: LGHNA, YSLEER. The germline V and J ends were trimmed by 2 bases and 3 bases, with 26 bases remaining between them. This CDR3 comprises 21 residues. CDR3 sequence: CASSQLPKGIETGGYNSPLHF. The DNA of the CDR3 is TGCGCCAGCAGCCAACTTCCAAAGGGGATAGAAACGGGAGGCTATAATTCACCCCTCCACTTT.

Only a few counts were recorded for this clone. Within the sample, other DNA sequences also encode this same CDR3. The J gene is TRBJ2-7, the V gene TRBV27, with D unresolved. V lost 2 bases and J 3 bases, leaving 5 bases between the germline ends. This CDR3 has 12 amino acids. Germline V lookup: CDR1 MNHEY, CDR2 SMNVEV (reference sequence). In DNA, the CDR3 is TGTGCCAGCAGTTTAACGGGCTACGAGCAGTACTTC. It specifies CASSLTGYEQYF.

This rearrangement joins TRBV4-2 to TRBJ2-2; 8 nucleotides agree with TRBD2. V dropped 0 bases and J dropped 3; count of bases not matched to a gene: 6. The CDR3 is 17 residues long. Looked up from germline, CDR1 is LGHNA and CDR2 is YNFKEQ. CDR3 bases: TGTGCCAGCAGCCAAGACCTCGGGGGGGCTCACACCGGGGAGCTGTTTTTT. Translating gives CASSQDLGGAHTGELFF.

This chain connects TRBV28 to TRBJ1-6; 9 bases fit TRBD1. CDR3 length: 15 residues. Germline lookup yields CDR1 MDHEN and CDR2 SYDVKM. V was clipped by 5 bases and J by 8 bases; unmatched bases: 7. The CDR3 spells CASSRSRDRDSPLHF. CDR3 bases: TGTGCCAGCAGTCGCTCCCGGGACAGGGATTCACCCCTCCACTTT.

This chain joins TRBV5-1 and TRBJ2-7; TRBD1 agrees at 9 bases. CDR1 and CDR2 (germline): SGHRS, YFSETQ. The CDR3 loop spans 15 amino acids. V lost 4 bases to trimming and J lost 4 bases; unmatched junction nucleotides: 9. CDR3 region: CASSHRDRASYEQYF. CDR3 DNA: TGCGCCAGCAGCCACCGGGACAGGGCCTCTTACGAGCAGTACTTC.

The rearrangement links TRBV5-1 to TRBJ1-1, with D perhaps matching TRBD1 (6 bases). Trimming stripped 8 bases from V and 5 bases from J, with 16 bases between. Germline values: CDR1 SGHRS, CDR2 YFSETQ. The CDR3 is made up of 13 amino acids. The CDR3 region is CASGGQPETEAFF. In nucleotides, the CDR3 is TGCGCCAGTGGGGGCCAACCGGAGACTGAAGCTTTCTTT.

The genes are TRBV9 and TRBJ2-6; unclear D gene. Germline V gives CDR1 SGDLS, CDR2 YYNGEE. CDR3 length: 15 residues. Between the trimmed V and J ends, which lost 4 bases and 0 bases, there was a span of 8 bases. CDR3 loop: CASSPSYSGANVLTF. Written as DNA, the CDR3 is TGTGCCAGCAGCCCCTCCTACTCTGGGGCCAACGTCCTGACTTTC.

The chain links TRBV9 to TRBJ1-2; D might be TRBD1 (5 bases). The CDR3 consists of 14 residues. Trimming pared 0 bases from V and 2 bases from J, leaving 8 bases between. Germline-derived CDR1 and CDR2 are SGDLS and YYNGEE. The CDR3 protein is CASSVGRANYGYTF. CDR3 nucleotide sequence: TGTGCCAGCAGCGTAGGCAGGGCGAACTATGGCTACACCTTC.

The rearrangement joins TRBV29-1 to TRBJ2-3, with 8 positions matching TRBD2. Germline-derived CDR1 and CDR2 are SQVTM and ANQGSEA. The CDR3 covers 14 residues. Trimming at V came to 1 base and at J to 4 bases, leaving 4 bases not matched to a gene. CDR3 nucleotides: TGCAGCGTTGAAGCTTCCGGGGGGGCAGATACGCAGTATTTT. It specifies CSVEASGGADTQYF.

The rearrangement links TRBV29-1 to TRBJ1-2; 7 positions match TRBD1. The germline V gene encodes CDR1 SQVTM and CDR2 ANQGSEA. Germline trimming cut 1 base from V and 1 base from J; bases unmatched to any gene: 6. This CDR3 has 15 amino acids. CDR3 in amino acids: CSVEGQGLDNYGYTF. CDR3 DNA sequence: TGCAGCGTTGAAGGACAGGGCCTGGATAACTATGGCTACACCTTC. The whole variable domain, filled in from reference TRBV29-1 and TRBJ1-2, reads SAVISQKPSRDICQRGTSLTIQCQVDSQVTMMFWYRQQPGQSLTLIATANQGSEATYESGFVIDKFPISRPNLTFSTLTVSNMSPEDSSIYLCSVEGQGLDNYGYTFGSGTRLTVV.

The chain employs TRBV28 and TRBJ1-6; D unclear. The CDR3 has 13 amino acids. V was shortened by 5 bases and J by 7 bases, with 9 bases between the two germline ends. CDR1 is MDHEN, CDR2 SYDVKM, per germline. CDR3 in amino acids: CASSESMNSPLHF. CDR3 in DNA: TGTGCCAGCAGTGAGAGTATGAATTCACCCCTCCACTTT. Combining the CDR3 with reference TRBV28 and TRBJ1-6 gives the whole variable domain DVKVTQSSRYLVKRTGEKVFLECVQDMDHENMFWYRQDPGLGLRLIYFSYDVKMKEKGDIPEGYSVSREKKERFSLILESASTNQTSMYLCASSESMNSPLHFGNGTRLTVT.

This chain joins TRBV9 and TRBJ2-5, with 9 bases fitting TRBD2. J gave up 4 bases and V 8 bases, and 6 bases lay outside the gene matches. The CDR3 spans 13 residues. CDR1 and CDR2 (germline): SGDLS, YYNGEE. The chain's CDR3 is CASNPGLAETQYF. The CDR3 DNA sequence: TGTGCCAGTAATCCGGGACTAGCAGAGACCCAGTACTTC.

A few counts support this clone. The rearrangement links TRBV4-1 to TRBJ1-5; D remains ambiguous. Trimming removed 1 base at V and 6 bases at J, with 16 bases between. CDR1 is MGHRA and CDR2 is YSYEKL in the germline V gene. The CDR3 contains 16 residues. CDR3 amino acids: CASSQGQVLGSQPQHF. The CDR3 coding sequence is TGCGCCAGCAGCCAAGGGCAGGTATTAGGGAGTCAGCCCCAGCATTTT.

The genes are TRBV7-2 and TRBJ2-1; 7 bases line up with TRBD1. The germline gives CDR1 SGHTA, CDR2 FQGNSA. CDR3 size: 16 residues. Germline trimming cut 3 bases from V and 9 bases from J; bases unmatched to any gene: 14. CDR3 loop: CASSLDRPVVVGEQFF. In DNA, the CDR3 is TGTGCCAGCAGCTTGGACAGGCCAGTCGTTGTGGGTGAGCAGTTCTTC.

This clone appeared a single time. The chain links TRBV11-2 to TRBJ1-6; a possible D gene is TRBD1 (5 bases). CDR1 and CDR2 from the germline V gene are SGHAT and FQNNGV. The V end was cut by 0 bases, the J end by 10 bases, with 10 bases between. CDR3 length: 14 amino acids. In nucleotides, the CDR3 is TGTGCCAGCAGCTTAGACAGGGAAAGATCACCCCTCCACTTT. Its protein product is CASSLDRERSPLHF.

The rearrangement links TRBV12-5 to TRBJ2-2, with 9 bases aligning to TRBD1. CDR3 length equals 15 residues. The germline V gene encodes CDR1 LGHNT and CDR2 FRNRAP. With 5 bases clipped from V and 5 bases from J, the junction kept 6 bases outside the gene matches. The CDR3 loop is CASGRGQGWTGELFF. CDR3 DNA: TGTGCTAGTGGTCGTGGACAGGGGTGGACCGGGGAGCTGTTTTTT.

The rearrangement uses TRBV9 and TRBJ2-3, with 7 bases aligning to TRBD2. V gave up 6 bases and J gave up 3 bases; unmatched junction bases: 4. CDR1 is SGDLS, CDR2 YYNGEE, per germline. The CDR3 sequence is 13 residues long. CDR3 residues: CASTGGFTDTQYF. CDR3 coding DNA: TGTGCCAGCACCGGGGGGTTTACAGATACGCAGTATTTT. The full variable domain, rest sourced from reference TRBV9 and TRBJ2-3, is DSGVTQTPKHLITATGQRVTLRCSPRSGDLSVYWYQQSLDQGLQFLIQYYNGEERAKGNILERFSAQQFPDLHSELNLSSLELGDSALYFCASTGGFTDTQYFGPGTRLTVL.

This chain uses TRBV5-1 with TRBJ2-7; 9 nucleotides line up with TRBD1. Germline CDR1 reads SGHRS; CDR2 reads YFSETQ. Trimming at V came to 3 bases and at J to 1 base, leaving 2 bases not matched to a gene. This CDR3 has 14 amino acids. CDR3 bases: TGCGCCAGCAGCTCCGGGACAGGGTCCTACGAGCAGTACTTC. Residues: CASSSGTGSYEQYF.

The chain combines TRBV2 with TRBJ2-2, with D possibly TRBD2 on 5 matching bases. Germline V gives CDR1 SNHLY, CDR2 FYNNEI. This CDR3 comprises 16 residues. V dropped 2 bases and J dropped 1 base, with 11 bases sitting between them. CDR3 loop: CASSEIGRGNTGELFF. The CDR3 coding sequence is TGTGCCAGCAGTGAAATTGGTCGGGGGAACACCGGGGAGCTGTTTTTT.

V usage is TRBV6-1 and J usage is TRBJ2-7, with D tentatively TRBD2 (6 bases). The V gene's germline CDR1 is MNHNS and CDR2 SASEGT. V was pared by 2 bases and J by 6 bases, with 8 bases between. The CDR3 loop spans 12 amino acids. CDR3 protein: CASSEMGGEQYF. The CDR3 nucleotides are TGTGCCAGCAGTGAAATGGGGGGCGAGCAGTACTTC.

CDR3 in amino acids: CASGLGAYYGYTF. CDR3 DNA sequence: TGTGCTAGTGGTTTAGGGGCGTACTATGGCTACACCTTC. The V call is TRBV12-5, the J call TRBJ1-2; D is perhaps TRBD1 (5 bases). The CDR3 covers 13 residues. Looked up from germline, CDR1 is LGHNT and CDR2 is FRNRAP. V was clipped by 3 bases and J by 3 bases, with 8 bases between them.

The rearrangement uses TRBV10-2 and TRBJ1-3, with 7 positions matching TRBD1. Germline lookup yields CDR1 WSHSY and CDR2 SAAADI. Trimming took 4 bases from V and 3 from J; bases not matched to a gene: 3. This CDR3 has 14 residues. The CDR3: CASSGRQGGNTIYF. CDR3 in DNA: TGCGCCAGCAGTGGACGACAGGGTGGAAACACCATATATTTT.

V and J are TRBV5-1 and TRBJ2-1; 7 nucleotides align to TRBD2. J lost 0 bases, V lost 4 bases, and 7 bases had no gene match. Germline CDR1 is SGHRS and CDR2 is YFSETQ. The CDR3 contains 16 residues. CDR3 coding DNA: TGCGCCAGCAGCCCTGGGGGGGGAAGCTCCTACAATGAGCAGTTCTTC. Amino acid sequence: CASSPGGGSSYNEQFF.

This chain uses TRBV2 with TRBJ1-1; possibly TRBD1 for D (6 bases). The germline gives CDR1 SNHLY, CDR2 FYNNEI. Trimming took off 5 bases at V and 7 bases at J, with 14 bases between the two ends. The CDR3 totals 13 residues. In nucleotides, the CDR3 is TGTGCCAGCAGTCAGGACAGCCATTTTGAAGCTTTCTTT. Translation: CASSQDSHFEAFF.